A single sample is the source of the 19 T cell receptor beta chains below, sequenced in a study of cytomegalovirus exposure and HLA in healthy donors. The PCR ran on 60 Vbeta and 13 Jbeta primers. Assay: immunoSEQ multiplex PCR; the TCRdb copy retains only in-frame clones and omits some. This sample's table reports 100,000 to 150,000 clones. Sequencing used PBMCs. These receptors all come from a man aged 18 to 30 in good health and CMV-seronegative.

The CDR3 region has the DNA TGCAGCGTTCGACTGGTACAAGAGACCCAGTACTTC. Its protein is CSVRLVQETQYF. The chain carries TRBV29-1 and TRBJ2-5, with D hard to call. CDR1 and CDR2 (germline): SQVTM, ANQGSEA. The CDR3 runs to 12 residues. The germline V and J ends were trimmed by 5 bases and 2 bases, with 9 bases remaining between them.

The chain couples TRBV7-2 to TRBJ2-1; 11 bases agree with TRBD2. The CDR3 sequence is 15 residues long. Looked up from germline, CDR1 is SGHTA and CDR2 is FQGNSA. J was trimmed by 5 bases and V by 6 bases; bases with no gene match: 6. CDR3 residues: CASRPPGLADNEQFF. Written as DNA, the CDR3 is TGTGCCAGCAGACCACCGGGACTAGCGGACAATGAGCAGTTCTTC. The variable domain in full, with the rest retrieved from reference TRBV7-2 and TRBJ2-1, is GAGVSQSPSNKVTEKGKDVELRCDPISGHTALYWYRQSLGQGLEFLIYFQGNSAPDKSGLPSDRFSAERTGGSVSTLTIQRTQQEDSAVYLCASRPPGLADNEQFFGPGTRLTVL.

DNA of the CDR3: TGTGCCAGCAGTTTGCAGGGGTGGGAAACTGAAGCTTTCTTT. This sequence encodes CASSLQGWETEAFF. This chain joins TRBV27 and TRBJ1-1; the D gene is possibly TRBD1 (6 bases). Trimming took off 3 bases at V and 5 bases at J, with 13 bases between the two ends. CDR3 size: 14 residues. Per the germline V gene, CDR1 is MNHEY and CDR2 is SMNVEV (reference sequence).

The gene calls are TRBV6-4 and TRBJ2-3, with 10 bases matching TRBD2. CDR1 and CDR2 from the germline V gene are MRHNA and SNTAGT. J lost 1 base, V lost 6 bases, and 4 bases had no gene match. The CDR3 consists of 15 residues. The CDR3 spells CASSIAGGRTDTQYF. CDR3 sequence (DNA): TGTGCCAGCAGCATAGCGGGGGGCCGCACAGATACGCAGTATTTT.

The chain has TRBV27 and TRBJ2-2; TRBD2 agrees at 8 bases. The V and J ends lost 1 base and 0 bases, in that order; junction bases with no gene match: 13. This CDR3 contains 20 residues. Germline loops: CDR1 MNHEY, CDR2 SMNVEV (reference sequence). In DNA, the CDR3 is TGTGCCAGCAGTTTATTAGCTCGGGGGGGGCCGACCGCGAACACCGGGGAGCTGTTTTTT. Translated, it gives CASSLLARGGPTANTGELFF.

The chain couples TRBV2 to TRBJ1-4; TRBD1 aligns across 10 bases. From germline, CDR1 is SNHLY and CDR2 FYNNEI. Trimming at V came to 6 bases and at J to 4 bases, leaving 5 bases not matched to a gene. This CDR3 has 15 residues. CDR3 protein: CASRRTGGDNEKLFF. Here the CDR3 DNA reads TGTGCCAGCAGACGGACAGGGGGGGATAATGAAAAACTGTTTTTT.

In nucleotides, the CDR3 is TGTGCCAGCAGTTACTCGAGGACTAATGAAAAACTGTTTTTT. This codes for CASSYSRTNEKLFF. The chain joins TRBV6-5 to TRBJ1-4; no clear D gene. The V and J ends lost 0 bases and 2 bases respectively, with 4 bases between them. This CDR3 has 14 amino acids. The germline V gene encodes CDR1 MNHEY and CDR2 SVGAGI.

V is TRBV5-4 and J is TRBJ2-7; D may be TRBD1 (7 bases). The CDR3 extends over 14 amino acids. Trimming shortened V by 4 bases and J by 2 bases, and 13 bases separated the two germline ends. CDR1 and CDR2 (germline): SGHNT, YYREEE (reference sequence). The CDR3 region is CASSPRDSPYEQYF. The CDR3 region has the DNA TGTGCCAGCAGCCCGCGGGACAGCCCCTACGAGCAGTACTTC.

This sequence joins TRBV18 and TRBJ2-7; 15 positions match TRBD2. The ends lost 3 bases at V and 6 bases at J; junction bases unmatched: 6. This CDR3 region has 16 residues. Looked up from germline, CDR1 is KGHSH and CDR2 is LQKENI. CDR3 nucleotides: TGTGCCAGCTCACCCCTAGGACTAGCGGGGGGGCGCGAGCAGTACTTC. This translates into CASSPLGLAGGREQYF. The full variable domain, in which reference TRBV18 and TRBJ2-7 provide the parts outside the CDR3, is NAGVMQNPRHLVRRRGQEARLRCSPMKGHSHVYWYRQLPEEGLKFMVYLQKENIIDESGMPKERFSAEFPKEGPSILRIQQVVRGDSAAYFCASSPLGLAGGREQYFGPGTRLTVT.

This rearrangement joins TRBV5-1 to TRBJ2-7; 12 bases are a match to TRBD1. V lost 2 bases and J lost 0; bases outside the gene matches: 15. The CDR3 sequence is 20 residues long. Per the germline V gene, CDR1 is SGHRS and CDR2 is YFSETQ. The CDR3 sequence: CASSFRGPGQGAGNSYEQYF. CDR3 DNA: TGCGCCAGCAGCTTCAGAGGGCCGGGACAGGGGGCCGGAAACTCCTACGAGCAGTACTTC.

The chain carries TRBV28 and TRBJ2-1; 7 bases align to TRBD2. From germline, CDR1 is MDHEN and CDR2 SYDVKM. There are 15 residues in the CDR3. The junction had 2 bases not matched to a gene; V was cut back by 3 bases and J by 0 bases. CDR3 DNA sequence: TGTGCCAGCAGTTTCGGGGGGTACTCCTACAATGAGCAGTTCTTC. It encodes CASSFGGYSYNEQFF.

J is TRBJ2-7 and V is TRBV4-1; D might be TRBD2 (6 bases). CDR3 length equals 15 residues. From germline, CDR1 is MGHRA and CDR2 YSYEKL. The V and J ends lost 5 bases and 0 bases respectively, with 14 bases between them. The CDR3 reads CASSGGLSISYEQYF. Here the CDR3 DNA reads TGCGCCAGCAGCGGGGGACTGTCTATCTCCTACGAGCAGTACTTC.

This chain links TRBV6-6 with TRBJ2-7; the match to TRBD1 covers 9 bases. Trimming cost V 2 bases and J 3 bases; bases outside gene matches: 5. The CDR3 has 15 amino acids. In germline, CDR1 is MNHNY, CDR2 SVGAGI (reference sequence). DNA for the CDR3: TGTGCCAGCAGTTACACGGGACAGGGTAGCTACGAGCAGTACTTC. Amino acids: CASSYTGQGSYEQYF.

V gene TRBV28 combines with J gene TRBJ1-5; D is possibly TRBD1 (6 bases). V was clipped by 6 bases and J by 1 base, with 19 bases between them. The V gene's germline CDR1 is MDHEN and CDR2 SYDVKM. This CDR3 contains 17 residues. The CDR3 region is CASSFRGRGYSNQPQHF. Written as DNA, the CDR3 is TGTGCCAGCAGCTTTCGAGGCAGGGGTTACAGCAATCAGCCCCAGCATTTT.

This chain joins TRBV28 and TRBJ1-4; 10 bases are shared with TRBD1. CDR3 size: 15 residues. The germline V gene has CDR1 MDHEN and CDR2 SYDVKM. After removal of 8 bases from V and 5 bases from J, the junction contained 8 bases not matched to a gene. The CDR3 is CASQGQGSHNEKLFF. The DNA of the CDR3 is TGTGCCAGCCAGGGACAGGGGAGCCACAATGAAAAACTGTTTTTT.

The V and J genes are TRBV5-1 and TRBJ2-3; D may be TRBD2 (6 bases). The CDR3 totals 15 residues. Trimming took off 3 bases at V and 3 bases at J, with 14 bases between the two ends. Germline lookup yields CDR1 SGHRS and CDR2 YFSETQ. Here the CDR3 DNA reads TGCGCCAGCAGCTCACGCGGGATCCGGACAGATACGCAGTATTTT. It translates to CASSSRGIRTDTQYF.

The DNA for the CDR3 is TGTGCCAGCAGCCGCATAGCGGGGGTTGACTACAATGAGCAGTTCTTC. As protein: CASSRIAGVDYNEQFF. V and J are TRBV9 and TRBJ2-1; 9 nucleotides agree with TRBD2. CDR1 and CDR2 (germline): SGDLS, YYNGEE. The J segment lost 3 bases and the V segment lost 4 bases, leaving 8 bases of the junction unmatched. This CDR3 comprises 16 residues. The variable domain in full, completed from reference TRBV9 and TRBJ2-1, reads DSGVTQTPKHLITATGQRVTLRCSPRSGDLSVYWYQQSLDQGLQFLIQYYNGEERAKGNILERFSAQQFPDLHSELNLSSLELGDSALYFCASSRIAGVDYNEQFFGPGTRLTVL.

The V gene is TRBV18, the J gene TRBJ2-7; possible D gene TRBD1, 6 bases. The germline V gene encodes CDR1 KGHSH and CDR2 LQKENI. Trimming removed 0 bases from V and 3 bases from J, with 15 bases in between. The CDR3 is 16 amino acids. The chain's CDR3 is CASSPPEDRGDYEQYF. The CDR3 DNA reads TGTGCCAGCTCACCACCCGAGGACAGAGGAGACTACGAGCAGTACTTC.

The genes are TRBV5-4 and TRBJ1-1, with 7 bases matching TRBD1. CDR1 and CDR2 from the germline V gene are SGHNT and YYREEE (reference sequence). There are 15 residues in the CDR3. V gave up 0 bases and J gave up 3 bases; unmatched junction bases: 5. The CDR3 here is CASSLEAGGYTEAFF. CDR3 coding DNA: TGTGCCAGCAGCTTGGAAGCAGGGGGTTACACTGAAGCTTTCTTT.